Shown below are 10 T cell receptor beta chains from a single sample sequenced in a study of control samples from healthy donors and cancer patients. Method: immunoSEQ multiplex PCR; TCRdb's copy keeps in-frame clones and lacks some. Here the sample spans roughly 400,000 clones, around 90% being singletons. Sequencing was done on a sample of PBMCs. These receptors were obtained from a man aged 35-49 years with head and neck cancer.

The genes are TRBV19 and TRBJ1-1, with D unresolved. The V end lost 7 bases, the J end lost 3 bases, and 15 bases lay between the germline ends. This CDR3 spans 14 amino acids. Germline V CDR1 and CDR2: LNHDA, SQIVND (reference sequence). CDR3 sequence (DNA): TGTGCCAGTAACCCGATGGGAGGGTACACTGAAGCTTTCTTT. Translating gives CASNPMGGYTEAFF.

The chain combines TRBV5-5 with TRBJ1-3; weak D call: TRBD1 (5 bases). The germline gives CDR1 SGHKS, CDR2 YYEKEE (reference sequence). This CDR3 comprises 14 residues. V was clipped by 2 bases and J by 4 bases, with 10 bases between them. CDR3 loop: CASSFPGSGNTIYF. The CDR3 region has the DNA TGTGCCAGCAGCTTCCCAGGGTCCGGAAACACCATATATTTT.

The genes are TRBV9 and TRBJ2-7; D uncertain. This CDR3 spans 14 amino acids. The germline V gene has CDR1 SGDLS and CDR2 YYNGEE. V gave up 0 bases and J gave up 3 bases, with 10 bases separating them. CDR3 sequence: CASSVGSQDYEQYF. CDR3 sequence (DNA): TGTGCCAGCAGCGTAGGAAGCCAGGACTACGAGCAGTACTTC.

This chain uses TRBV30 with TRBJ1-2; D gene uncertain. The CDR3 runs 13 residues. CDR1 is GTSNPN and CDR2 is SVGIG in the germline V gene (reference sequence). Trimming left V 0 bases short and J 6 bases short, with 11 bases between. The CDR3 DNA follows: TGTGCCTGGAGTGTTGGGCTGATAAATGGCTACACCTTC. Protein: CAWSVGLINGYTF.

This clone was detected a few times. The rearrangement links TRBV12-3 or TRBV12-4 to TRBJ2-7; D remains ambiguous. The ends were cut back, 6 bases at V and 2 bases at J, with 8 bases in the middle. This CDR3 has 12 amino acids. The CDR3 region has the DNA TGTGCCAGCAGGTCCAGGCCCTACGAGCAGTACTTC. Amino acids: CASRSRPYEQYF.

The chain employs TRBV2 and TRBJ2-7, with 7 nucleotides matching TRBD2. This CDR3 is built from 13 residues. CDR1 is SNHLY, CDR2 FYNNEI, per germline. J lost 0 bases, V lost 11 bases, and 7 bases had no gene match. The CDR3 reads CAGKLASSYEQYF. CDR3 DNA sequence: TGTGCCGGCAAACTAGCGAGCTCCTACGAGCAGTACTTC. Combining the CDR3 with reference TRBV2 and TRBJ2-7 gives the whole variable domain EPEVTQTPSHQVTQMGQEVILRCVPISNHLYFYWYRQILGQKVEFLVSFYNNEISEKSEIFDDQFSVERPDGSNFTLKIRSTKLEDSAMYFCAGKLASSYEQYFGPGTRLTVT.

The rearrangement joins TRBV7-2 to TRBJ1-1; D gene unclear. Trimming removed 5 bases at V and 0 bases at J, with 10 bases between. The V gene's germline CDR1 is SGHTA and CDR2 FQGNSA. CDR3 size: 14 residues. DNA of the CDR3: TGTGCCAGCAGCCCTCCCGCAGTGAACACTGAAGCTTTCTTT. This codes for CASSPPAVNTEAFF.

The chain recombines TRBV6-5 with TRBJ1-1; TRBD1 might be the D (5 bases). This CDR3 region has 16 residues. Trimming removed 0 bases from V and 7 bases from J, with 18 bases in between. Germline V gene data show CDR1 as MNHEY and CDR2 as SVGAGI. CDR3 sequence: CASSYSRAGGRGEAFF. Here the CDR3 DNA reads TGTGCCAGCAGTTACTCGAGAGCCGGGGGTCGGGGTGAAGCTTTCTTT.

The V call is TRBV30, the J call TRBJ1-2, with 9 bases that match TRBD1. The CDR3 sequence is 12 residues long. Germline CDR1 reads GTSNPN; CDR2 reads SVGIG (reference sequence). The V segment lost 8 bases and the J segment 4 bases; nucleotides outside the gene matches: 5. The CDR3 region has the DNA TGTGCCGGGGGACAGGGACGCTATGGCTACACCTTC. Residues: CAGGQGRYGYTF.

The CDR3 region is CAGSAGFAGRTDTQYF. CDR3 nucleotides: TGTGCCGGATCGGCGGGTTTTGCGGGGCGCACAGATACGCAGTATTTT. The chain has TRBV28 and TRBJ2-3, with D possibly TRBD2 on 6 matching bases. This CDR3 has 16 residues. Trimming took 11 bases from V and 1 from J, leaving 22 bases between them. The germline gives CDR1 MDHEN, CDR2 SYDVKM. Together with reference TRBV28 and TRBJ2-3, the CDR3 gives the full variable domain: DVKVTQSSRYLVKRTGEKVFLECVQDMDHENMFWYRQDPGLGLRLIYFSYDVKMKEKGDIPEGYSVSREKKERFSLILESASTNQTSMYLCAGSAGFAGRTDTQYFGPGTRLTVL.